A single sample gave rise to the 3 T cell receptor beta chains below, sequenced in a study of blood T cells in healthy people across ages. PCR was performed a second time for about 7 to 11 cycles using a sample-barcoded 5' primer and a J-beta primer mix. Via MiXCR, TCRdb re-called the 5' RACE reads, giving one row per CDR3 protein. The profile covers 780,000 or so distinct CDR3 sequences, with roughly 56% appearing a single time and 25% to 30% taken by the ten largest. The sequenced material came from blood. These TCRs come from a man between 35 and 55 years old in good health.

This chain uses TRBV20-1 with TRBJ2-1, with D perhaps matching TRBD1 (5 bases). V shed 6 bases and J shed 7 bases, with 22 bases lying between them. The CDR3 covers 15 residues. Germline V CDR1 and CDR2: DFQATT, SNEGSKA (reference sequence). CDR3 in amino acids: CSADNRQTLRNEQFF. The CDR3 region has the DNA TGCAGTGCGGATAACAGACAGACATTACGAAATGAGCAGTTCTTC.

This chain joins TRBV12-3 or TRBV12-4 and TRBJ2-7, with a weak D call TRBD1 (6 bases). CDR3 length: 16 amino acids. V gave up 3 bases and J gave up 0 bases, with 15 bases separating them. CDR3 protein: CASSLSFTGHSYEQYF. As DNA, the CDR3 is TGTGCCAGCAGTTTGTCTTTCACAGGGCACTCCTACGAGCAGTACTTC.

The rearrangement links TRBV27 to TRBJ2-1; D remains ambiguous. The CDR3 covers 12 residues. The V gene lost 3 bases and the J gene lost 12 bases, with 12 bases spanning the gap. Germline CDR1 MNHEY, CDR2 SMNVEV (reference sequence). The CDR3 spells CASSFAGRSQFF. The DNA of the CDR3 is TGTGCCAGCAGTTTCGCCGGGCGTTCGCAGTTCTTC.